This TCR beta chain was identified in a study of blood T cell repertoires in COVID-19. The overall study: The samples span acute and convalescent COVID-19 from the United States, Italy and Spain. The cDNA or gDNA used as material had been derived from T cells, B-cell-depleted T cells, or PBMCs.

The CDR3 contains 15 residues. CDR1 is MGHDK and CDR2 is SYGVNS in the germline V gene. V lost 3 bases to trimming and J lost 1 base, with 9 bases between them. Original analysis: Researchers report that nucleated cell counts were estimated from reference gene primer amplification. The method was immunoSEQ multiplex PCR; TCRdb's version includes in-frame clones alone and lacks a portion of them. V and J calls and clone size are copied from that table; D and trimming were computed from the DNA. The sample has some 180,000 clones, 65% to 80% seen once; the top ten hold approximately 12%. The specimen was peripheral blood. The chain uses TRBV25-1 and TRBJ2-2; unclear D gene. The receptor comes from a man aged 50 to 59 who had recovered from COVID-19. CDR3 amino acids: CASSDLQKNTGELFF. DNA for the CDR3: TGTGCCAGCAGTGACTTGCAGAAGAACACCGGGGAGCTGTTTTTT.